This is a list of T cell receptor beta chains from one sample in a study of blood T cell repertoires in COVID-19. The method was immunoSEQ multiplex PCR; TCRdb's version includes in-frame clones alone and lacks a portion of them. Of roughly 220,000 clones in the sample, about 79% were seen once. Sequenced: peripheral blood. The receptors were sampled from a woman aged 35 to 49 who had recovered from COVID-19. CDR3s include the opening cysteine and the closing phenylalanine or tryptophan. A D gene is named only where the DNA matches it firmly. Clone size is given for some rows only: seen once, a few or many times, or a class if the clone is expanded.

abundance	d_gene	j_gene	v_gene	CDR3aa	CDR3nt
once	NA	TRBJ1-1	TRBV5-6	CASSFGGSEAFF	TGTGCCAGCAGCTTTGGGGGGTCTGAAGCTTTCTTT
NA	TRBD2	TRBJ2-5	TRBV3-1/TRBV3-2	CASSQETSGHPETQYF	TGTGCCAGCAGCCAAGAGACTAGCGGGCACCCGGAGACCCAGTACTTC
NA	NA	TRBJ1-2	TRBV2	CASSKDRRDGYTF	TGTGCCAGCAGTAAAGACCGGAGGGATGGCTACACCTTC
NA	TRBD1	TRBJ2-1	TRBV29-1	CSGGTGSANEQFF	TGCAGCGGGGGGACAGGGTCAGCCAATGAGCAGTTCTTC
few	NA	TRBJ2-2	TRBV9	CASSVESGVGELFF	TGTGCCAGCAGCGTAGAGTCAGGGGTCGGGGAGCTGTTTTTT
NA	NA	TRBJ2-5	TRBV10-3	CAIGHGETQYF	TGTGCCATCGGCCACGGGGAGACCCAGTACTTC
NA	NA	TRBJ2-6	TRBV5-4	CASSLRGWAPVSSGANVLTF	TGTGCCAGCAGCTTGAGGGGGTGGGCCCCCGTGAGCTCTGGGGCCAACGTCCTGACTTTC
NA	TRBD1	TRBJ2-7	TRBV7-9	CASSLRGQGYEQYF	TGTGCCAGCAGCTTACGGGGACAGGGCTACGAGCAGTACTTC
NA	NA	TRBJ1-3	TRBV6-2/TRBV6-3	CASSRRGSGNTIYF	TGTGCCAGCAGTCGAAGGGGGTCTGGAAACACCATATATTTT
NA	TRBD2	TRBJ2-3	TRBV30	CAWSVAGRGDTQYF	TGTGCCTGGTCCGTGGCGGGGAGGGGAGATACGCAGTATTTT
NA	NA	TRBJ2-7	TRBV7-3	CASSLGLSGYYEQYF	TGTGCCAGCAGCTTAGGGCTTTCGGGGTACTACGAGCAGTACTTC
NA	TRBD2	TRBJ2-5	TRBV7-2	CASSAPSGEETQYF	TGTGCCAGCAGCGCTCCTAGCGGGGAAGAGACCCAGTACTTC
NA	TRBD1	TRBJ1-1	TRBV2	CASSSTGTGLTFF	TGTGCCAGCAGTTCCACCGGGACAGGTCTGACTTTCTTT
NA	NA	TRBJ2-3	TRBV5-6	CASSLLTGLPQHTQYF	TGTGCCAGCAGCTTACTTACGGGACTCCCCCAACATACGCAGTATTTT
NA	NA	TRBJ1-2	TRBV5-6	CASSLGELHGYTF	TGTGCCAGCAGCTTGGGAGAGTTACATGGCTACACCTTC
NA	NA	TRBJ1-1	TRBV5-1	CASSLLNRDTEAFF	TGCGCCAGCAGCTTACTTAACAGGGACACTGAAGCTTTCTTT
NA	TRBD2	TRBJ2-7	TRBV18	CASSQASGGANEQYF	TGTGCCAGCTCGCAAGCTAGCGGGGGGGCCAACGAGCAGTACTTC